This T cell receptor (beta chain) was obtained from a study of blood T cell repertoires in COVID-19. About the research overall: Sites across the United States, Italy and Spain contributed samples from acute and convalescent COVID-19.

The count of this clone is one. Libraries were prepared by immunoSEQ multiplex PCR; TCRdb keeps only in-frame clonotypes and omits some of them. The sample shows about 100,000 clones, 85% of them seen only once. This TCR came from a woman aged 70 to 79 with active or convalescent COVID-19. Sequenced: peripheral blood.

CDR3 residues: CATSRGQGGDTQYF. The CDR3 DNA reads as TGTGCCACCAGTAGGGGACAGGGGGGGGATACGCAGTATTTT. The rearrangement uses TRBV24-1 and TRBJ2-3, with TRBD1 matching 11 bases. Germline V gene data show CDR1 as KGHDR and CDR2 as SFDVKD. The V gene end was trimmed by 6 bases and the J gene end by 6 bases; junction bases not matched to a gene: 4. The CDR3 contains 14 residues.